Below are 18 T cell receptor beta chains sequenced from a single sample in a study of T cell repertoires in cytomegalovirus infection. TCRdb reanalysed the reads using MiXCR and keeps one entry per CDR3 protein. The repertoire consists of 350,000 to 550,000 distinct CDR3 sequences, with approximately 30% occurring once and the leading ten covering roughly 13%. The sequenced sample consisted of PBMCs. Every receptor here comes from a human donor in good health (CMV status not recorded). Some clones in this sample may be carry-over from other donors' samples.

The CDR3 nucleotides read TGTGCCAGCAGTCCCTCAGGGTTCGGTGGAAACACCATATATTTT. Translating gives CASSPSGFGGNTIYF. The V and J genes are TRBV6-5 and TRBJ1-3; possible D gene TRBD1, 5 bases. There are 15 residues in the CDR3. Germline assignment: CDR1 MNHEY and CDR2 SVGAGI. V shed 5 bases and J shed 3 bases, with 14 bases lying between them.

This clonotype was picked up a small number of times. V gene TRBV15 combines with J gene TRBJ2-7; 8 bases align to TRBD2. The CDR3 is 15 residues long. From germline, CDR1 is LNHNV and CDR2 YYDKDF (reference sequence). V shed 3 bases, J shed 1 base, and the junction held 5 bases outside the gene matches. The CDR3 nucleotides are TGTGCCACCAGCAGGGCCCCGGGGGGGTCCTACGAGCAGTACTTC. It translates to CATSRAPGGSYEQYF.

The genes are TRBV6-4 and TRBJ1-1, with TRBD1 identical over 7 bases. Looked up from germline, CDR1 is MRHNA and CDR2 is SNTAGT. This CDR3 is built from 15 residues. V shed 4 bases, J shed 0 bases, and the junction held 5 bases outside the gene matches. The CDR3 region is CASSARQGMNTEAFF. The CDR3 coding sequence is TGTGCCAGCAGTGCCAGACAGGGTATGAACACTGAAGCTTTCTTT.

V is TRBV7-9 and J is TRBJ1-6; tentative D call: TRBD1 (5 bases). CDR3 length: 14 residues. The V gene lost 4 bases and the J gene lost 8 bases, with 12 bases spanning the gap. Germline V gene data show CDR1 as SEHNR and CDR2 as FQNEAQ (reference sequence). CDR3 sequence reads: CASSSSGTHSPLHF. CDR3 in DNA: TGTGCCAGCAGCTCGTCGGGGACCCATTCACCCCTCCACTTT. The full variable domain, completed using reference TRBV7-9 and TRBJ1-6, is DTGVSQNPRHKITKRGQNVTFRCDPISEHNRLYWYRQTLGQGPEFLTYFQNEAQLEKSRLLSDRFSAERPKGSFSTLEIQRTEQGDSAMYLCASSSSGTHSPLHFGNGTRLTVT.

This clonotype was seen more than once but under ten times. This chain connects TRBV4-2 to TRBJ2-3, with D perhaps TRBD1 (5 bases). This CDR3 has 15 residues. CDR1 is LGHNA and CDR2 is YNFKEQ in the germline V gene. The V and J ends lost 0 bases and 1 base respectively, with 8 bases between them. The CDR3: CASSQELGGTDTQYF. CDR3 DNA sequence: TGTGCCAGCAGCCAAGAATTAGGGGGCACAGATACGCAGTATTTT.

The sample holds many counts of this clonotype. The chain recombines TRBV7-2 with TRBJ2-1, with 8 positions matching TRBD2. The germline V gene has CDR1 SGHTA and CDR2 FQGNSA. V gave up 5 bases and J gave up 7 bases; unmatched junction bases: 10. This CDR3 spans 15 amino acids. This CDR3 reads CASSRGTSRSNEQFF. The CDR3 DNA reads TGTGCCAGCAGCCGCGGGACTAGTCGTTCGAATGAGCAGTTCTTC.

For this clonotype: A read error is possible here, since a much larger clone lies one base away. The chain is built from TRBV7-2 and TRBJ1-2, with 9 bases lining up with TRBD1. Germline V gives CDR1 SGHTA, CDR2 FQGNSA. Germline trimming cut 5 bases from V and 4 bases from J; bases unmatched to any gene: 5. CDR3 length: 14 amino acids. In DNA form, the CDR3 reads TGTGCCAGCAGCAACGGACAGGGGAGCTATGGCTACACCTTC. Translation: CASSNGQGSYGYTF. Drawing the rest from reference TRBV7-2 and TRBJ1-2, the complete variable domain is GAGVSQSPSNKVTEKGKDVELRCDPISGHTALYWYRQSLGQGLEFLIYFQGNSAPDKSGLPSDRFSAERTGGSVSTLTIQRTQQEDSAVYLCASSNGQGSYGYTFGSGTRLTVV.

This clonotype has a count of ten or more. The chain combines TRBV7-8 with TRBJ1-2; a possible D gene is TRBD1 (6 bases). Per germline, CDR1 SGHVS and CDR2 FQNEAQ. The CDR3 consists of 15 residues. The germline V and J ends were trimmed by 1 base and 4 bases, with 13 bases remaining between them. This CDR3 reads CASSLGSGDFYGYTF. DNA of the CDR3: TGTGCCAGCAGCTTAGGGTCAGGGGATTTCTATGGCTACACCTTC.

This rearrangement joins TRBV7-9 to TRBJ2-3; maybe TRBD2 (6 bases). The CDR3 is 13 amino acids. The germline CDR1 and CDR2 sequences are SEHNR and FQNEAQ (reference sequence). V was shortened by 1 base and J by 14 bases, with 16 bases between the two germline ends. For the CDR3, the DNA is TGTGCCAGCAGCTTAGGGGGACTGACGTTACTGTATTTT. The encoded protein is CASSLGGLTLLYF.

This clonotype was observed a few times. For the CDR3, the DNA is TGTGCCAGCAGTCCCACGGGACAGGGGGCTCCTAGCTACGAGCAGTACTTC. Protein sequence: CASSPTGQGAPSYEQYF. The rearrangement joins TRBV7-9 to TRBJ2-7; 12 bases agree with TRBD1. This CDR3 region has 17 residues. Per germline, CDR1 SEHNR and CDR2 FQNEAQ (reference sequence). The ends lost 6 bases at V and 3 bases at J; junction bases unmatched: 12. Drawing the rest from reference TRBV7-9 and TRBJ2-7, the complete variable domain is DTGVSQNPRHKITKRGQNVTFRCDPISEHNRLYWYRQTLGQGPEFLTYFQNEAQLEKSRLLSDRFSAERPKGSFSTLEIQRTEQGDSAMYLCASSPTGQGAPSYEQYFGPGTRLTVT.

In this sample, this clonotype turned up many times. The chain recombines TRBV11-2 with TRBJ1-1; 8 nucleotides align to TRBD1. The germline CDR1 and CDR2 sequences are SGHAT and FQNNGV. The length of the CDR3 is 14 residues. The J segment lost 8 bases and the V segment lost 5 bases, leaving 10 bases of the junction unmatched. The CDR3: CASSVRQGSAEAFF. CDR3 DNA sequence: TGTGCCAGCAGCGTCAGACAGGGGTCGGCGGAAGCTTTCTTT.

The chain is built from TRBV6-5 and TRBJ1-6, with TRBD1 identical over 7 bases. The CDR3 sequence is 13 residues long. After removal of 6 bases from V and 12 bases from J, the junction contained 8 bases not matched to a gene. Germline V gene data show CDR1 as MNHEY and CDR2 as SVGAGI. The CDR3 sequence is CASSDDRVLPLHF. The CDR3 DNA is TGTGCCAGCAGCGACGACAGGGTTTTACCCCTCCACTTT.

V and J are TRBV4-1 and TRBJ2-1; D is unresolved. Germline values: CDR1 MGHRA, CDR2 YSYEKL. Trimming took 0 bases from V and 6 from J, leaving 9 bases between them. The CDR3 sequence is 14 residues long. The CDR3 sequence: CASSQDGVRNEQFF. The CDR3 DNA reads TGCGCCAGCAGCCAAGACGGTGTCCGCAATGAGCAGTTCTTC.

This clonotype showed up just a few times. The chain uses TRBV7-9 and TRBJ1-5, with D tentatively TRBD1 (6 bases). Trimming stripped 0 bases from V and 0 bases from J, with 12 bases between. Germline V gene sequence: CDR1 SEHNR, CDR2 FQNEAQ (reference sequence). The CDR3 covers 17 residues. CDR3 sequence: CASSLASGGDSNQPQHF. CDR3 sequence (DNA): TGTGCCAGCAGCTTAGCTTCCGGGGGCGATAGCAATCAGCCCCAGCATTTT.

This clonotype was counted only a few times. The J gene is TRBJ2-1, the V gene TRBV3-1; no reliable D call. The V gene's germline CDR1 is LGHDT and CDR2 YNNKEL (reference sequence). CDR3 length: 14 residues. The V gene lost 1 base and the J gene lost 8 bases, with 12 bases spanning the gap. In DNA, the CDR3 is TGTGCCAGCAGCCAAGGTGCGGCGTTCGATGAGCAGTTCTTC. Amino acids: CASSQGAAFDEQFF.

This clonotype was detected many times. The chain links TRBV7-2 to TRBJ2-7; 8 bases agree with TRBD1. V shed 5 bases, J shed 6 bases, and the junction held 9 bases outside the gene matches. The CDR3 has 14 residues. Germline CDR1 SGHTA, CDR2 FQGNSA. CDR3 region: CASSPRTGWGEQYF. The CDR3, as DNA: TGTGCCAGCAGCCCCCGGACAGGGTGGGGCGAGCAGTACTTC.

This chain connects TRBV24-1 to TRBJ2-1; D gene ambiguous. The V and J ends lost 5 bases and 0 bases respectively, with 13 bases between them. Germline loops: CDR1 KGHDR, CDR2 SFDVKD. This CDR3 is built from 16 residues. The CDR3 nucleotides read TGTGCCACCAGTGCCTCCGGGTCAAGCTCCTACAATGAGCAGTTCTTC. Amino acid sequence: CATSASGSSSYNEQFF.

Of note for this clonotype: The conserved phenylalanine or tryptophan is not found at the CDR3 terminus, so this likely reflects a read error. The CDR3 coding sequence is TGTGCCAGCAGTTTAGAAGAGCTTGAGCAGTTCTTA. Protein product: CASSLEELEQFL. The V and J genes are TRBV12-3 or TRBV12-4 and TRBJ2-1; D not certain. V was cut by 1 base and J by 9 bases, with 7 bases left in between. This CDR3 region has 12 residues.